This record concerns one TCR beta chain sequence. These data come from a study of T cells in localized non-small cell lung cancer. Looked up from germline, CDR1 is KGHSH and CDR2 is LQKENI. This CDR3 contains 16 residues. Trimming removed 3 bases from V and 5 bases from J; junction bases left unmatched: 3. Produced via immunoSEQ multiplex PCR; TCRdb's table is partial and in-frame only. Among approximately 2,200 clones, approximately 17% were seen once, and the ten largest hold 10% to 11%. The material was normal lung tissue next to the tumor, obtained before any cancer treatment. This rearrangement joins TRBV18 to TRBJ2-1; 14 bases agree with TRBD2. The clonotype was recovered from a man aged 40-75 years with stage I squamous cell lung carcinoma. Here the CDR3 reads CASSPPGLAGDNEQFF. DNA for the CDR3: TGTGCCAGCTCACCGCCGGGACTAGCGGGAGACAATGAGCAGTTCTTC.